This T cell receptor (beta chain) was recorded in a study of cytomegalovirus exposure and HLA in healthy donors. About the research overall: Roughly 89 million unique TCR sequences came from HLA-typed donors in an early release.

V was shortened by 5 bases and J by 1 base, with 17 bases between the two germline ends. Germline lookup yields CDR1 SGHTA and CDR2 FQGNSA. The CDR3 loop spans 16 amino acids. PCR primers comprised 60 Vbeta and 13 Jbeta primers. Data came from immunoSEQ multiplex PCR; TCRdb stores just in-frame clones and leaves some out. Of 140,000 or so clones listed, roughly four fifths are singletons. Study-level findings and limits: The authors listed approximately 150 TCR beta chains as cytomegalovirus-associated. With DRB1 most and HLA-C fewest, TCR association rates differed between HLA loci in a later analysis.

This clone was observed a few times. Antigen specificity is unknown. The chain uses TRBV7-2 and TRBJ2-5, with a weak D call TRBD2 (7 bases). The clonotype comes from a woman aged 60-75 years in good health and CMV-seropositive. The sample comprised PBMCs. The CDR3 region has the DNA TGTGCCAGCAGCCCCTGGGGGGCGGGAGCCCAAGAGACCCAGTACTTC. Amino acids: CASSPWGAGAQETQYF.